This TCR beta chain was identified during a study of CD8 T cells in ankylosing spondylitis. Broader study findings: The study looked at matched synovial fluid samples from ankylosing spondylitis patients. Disease-linked clones were reported to be significantly enriched there. Clones linked to disease, bearing a CD8+ phenotype, were relatively rare in peripheral blood. Certain motif variants had earlier been reported in reactive arthritis synovial fluid and blood.

This clonotype was detected only a few times. The antigen is unknown. For TCR beta, libraries came from quantitative 5'-RACE with molecular barcodes. TCRdb redid the calling of the 5' RACE reads with MiXCR, one entry per CDR3 protein. Among around 340,000 distinct CDR3 sequences, roughly 20% were seen once, and the ten largest hold around 14%. Sequenced material: blood, either unsorted or a sorted T cell fraction (not recorded which). This receptor was identified in a male donor with ankylosing spondylitis or in good health (not recorded which).

The CDR3 loop is CASSAQDRPRLAGGEEQFF. The CDR3 DNA sequence: TGTGCCAGCAGCGCCCAGGACCGACCCCGACTAGCGGGGGGAGAGGAGCAGTTCTTC. This rearrangement joins TRBV9 to TRBJ2-1; 13 bases agree with TRBD2. The J segment lost 10 bases and the V segment lost 3 bases, leaving 19 bases of the junction unmatched. Germline V gives CDR1 SGDLS, CDR2 YYNGEE. The length of the CDR3 is 19 residues.